One and the same sample provided the 32 T cell receptor beta chains below, sequenced in a study of cytomegalovirus exposure and HLA in healthy donors. The PCR contained 60 Vbeta and 13 Jbeta primers. The protocol was immunoSEQ multiplex PCR, while the TCRdb copy is restricted to in-frame clones and leaves out a portion. The table has under 200,000 clones, 80% to 90% seen once. Sample: PBMCs. The origin of the receptors is a man younger than 30 in good health and CMV-seronegative.

The V and J genes are TRBV10-3 and TRBJ1-3, with 9 nucleotides matching TRBD1. The CDR3 consists of 14 residues. The germline V gene encodes CDR1 ENHRY and CDR2 SYGVKD. Trimming at V came to 6 bases and at J to 0 bases, leaving 0 bases not matched to a gene. The CDR3, as DNA: TGTGCCATCAGGGACAGGGGCTCTGGAAACACCATATATTTT. This codes for CAIRDRGSGNTIYF.

The V gene is TRBV2, the J gene TRBJ2-1; unclear D gene. The V gene's germline CDR1 is SNHLY and CDR2 FYNNEI. V lost 4 bases and J 8 bases, leaving 9 bases between the germline ends. The CDR3 covers 12 residues. CDR3 sequence reads: CASSGEIDEQFF. The CDR3 bases are TGTGCCAGCAGTGGAGAGATCGATGAGCAGTTCTTC.

This chain connects TRBV29-1 to TRBJ1-2; 7 bases agree with TRBD1. The CDR3 consists of 13 residues. With V trimmed by 7 bases and J by 0 bases, 5 bases remained unmatched. Germline V gene data show CDR1 as SQVTM and CDR2 as ANQGSEA. The DNA of the CDR3 is TGCAGCGCTACAGGGGCAGCTAACTATGGCTACACCTTC. It yields the protein CSATGAANYGYTF.

The gene calls are TRBV19 and TRBJ2-3; 13 bases line up with TRBD2. The V gene's germline CDR1 is LNHDA and CDR2 SQIVND (reference sequence). CDR3 length: 15 residues. The V gene end was trimmed by 6 bases and the J gene end by 5 bases; junction bases not matched to a gene: 5. CDR3 in DNA: TGTGCCAGTAGAAGACTAGCGGGGGGCCAAGATACGCAGTATTTT. Encoded protein: CASRRLAGGQDTQYF.

The chain combines TRBV6-1 with TRBJ2-2; unclear D gene. The CDR3 runs 14 residues. Germline loops: CDR1 MNHNS, CDR2 SASEGT. Between the trimmed V and J ends, which lost 3 bases and 7 bases, there was a span of 12 bases. CDR3 in DNA: TGTGCCAGCAGTGAGTCCCCTCGCGGCGGGGAGCTGTTTTTT. It yields the protein CASSESPRGGELFF.

This clone came up once. The J gene is TRBJ2-7, the V gene TRBV6-6, with 14 bases identical to TRBD2. V dropped 7 bases and J dropped 2; count of bases not matched to a gene: 4. The germline gives CDR1 MNHNY, CDR2 SVGAGI (reference sequence). The CDR3 has 15 amino acids. The CDR3: CASTGTSGGTYEQYF. The CDR3 coding sequence is TGTGCCAGCACTGGGACTAGCGGGGGCACCTACGAGCAGTACTTC.

The J gene is TRBJ1-1, the V gene TRBV10-3, with D possibly being TRBD1 (5 bases). This CDR3 contains 13 residues. CDR1 and CDR2 (germline): ENHRY, SYGVKD. V lost 6 bases, J lost 0 bases, and 8 bases lay in between. CDR3 DNA sequence: TGTGCCATCAGGCCGACAGTGAACACTGAAGCTTTCTTT. Its translation is CAIRPTVNTEAFF.

V is TRBV5-5 and J is TRBJ1-2; 8 nucleotides match TRBD1. The length of the CDR3 is 15 residues. Germline V lookup: CDR1 SGHKS, CDR2 YYEKEE (reference sequence). After removal of 0 bases from V and 8 bases from J, the junction contained 9 bases not matched to a gene. The CDR3 is CASSLALDREGGYTF. The CDR3 DNA reads as TGTGCCAGCAGCTTGGCACTGGACAGGGAAGGCGGCTACACCTTC.

CDR3 sequence: CASSLTGGEQYF. DNA of the CDR3: TGTGCCAGCAGCCTGACAGGGGGCGAGCAGTACTTC. The J gene is TRBJ2-7, the V gene TRBV6-5; TRBD1 aligns across 9 bases. J gave up 6 bases and V 6 bases, and 3 bases lay outside the gene matches. The CDR3 runs 12 residues. Germline-derived CDR1 and CDR2 are MNHEY and SVGAGI.

The chain is built from TRBV2 and TRBJ1-5; 7 bases are shared with TRBD1. The length of the CDR3 is 15 residues. Germline CDR1 SNHLY, CDR2 FYNNEI. Unmatched junction bases numbered 7, after V lost 8 bases and J lost 0 bases. The CDR3 region has the DNA TGTGCCAGCGGGGACAGTCCCTATAGCAATCAGCCCCAGCATTTT. Its translation: CASGDSPYSNQPQHF.

This clone was seen only a few times. The V call is TRBV11-2, the J call TRBJ2-2; TRBD1 aligns across 8 bases. CDR1 is SGHAT, CDR2 FQNNGV, per germline. J was trimmed by 0 bases and V by 4 bases; bases with no gene match: 1. The CDR3 length is 15 residues. CDR3 nucleotide sequence: TGTGCCAGCAGCTGGACAGGGTCGAACACCGGGGAGCTGTTTTTT. Translating it yields CASSWTGSNTGELFF.

This CDR3 is CASSPSTGLTEAFF. CDR3 DNA sequence: TGTGCCAGCAGCCCCTCGACAGGGTTGACTGAAGCTTTCTTT. This chain uses TRBV7-2 with TRBJ1-1; 7 positions match TRBD1. The CDR3 is made up of 14 amino acids. The V gene's germline CDR1 is SGHTA and CDR2 FQGNSA. V was clipped by 5 bases and J by 5 bases; unmatched bases: 8.

The chain employs TRBV5-1 and TRBJ2-2; D ambiguous. CDR3 length: 13 residues. Germline V gene lookup returns CDR1 SGHRS and CDR2 YFSETQ. V was trimmed by 4 bases and J by 5 bases, leaving 9 bases between them. The CDR3 DNA follows: TGCGCCAGCAGCCCTCAGTCTACCGGGGAGCTGTTTTTT. Translating it yields CASSPQSTGELFF. The full variable domain, completed using reference TRBV5-1 and TRBJ2-2, is KAGVTQTPRYLIKTRGQQVTLSCSPISGHRSVSWYQQTPGQGLQFLFEYFSETQRNKGNFPGRFSGRQFSNSRSEMNVSTLELGDSALYLCASSPQSTGELFFGEGSRLTVL.

The chain has TRBV27 and TRBJ2-7, with 9 bases identical to TRBD1. Germline-derived CDR1 and CDR2 are MNHEY and SMNVEV (reference sequence). CDR3 length: 14 amino acids. Trimming removed 11 bases from V and 6 bases from J; junction bases left unmatched: 14. CDR3 DNA: TGTGCCGCCCCTTCCGGGACAGGGTACTCCGAGCAGTACTTC. It encodes CAAPSGTGYSEQYF.

This CDR3 reads CAWASMNTQYF. CDR3 sequence (DNA): TGTGCCTGGGCCTCTATGAATACGCAGTATTTT. The V and J genes are TRBV30 and TRBJ2-3; no firm D call. Trimming removed 5 bases from V and 7 bases from J, with 10 bases in between. The V gene's germline CDR1 is GTSNPN and CDR2 SVGIG (reference sequence). The CDR3 runs to 11 residues.

The chain recombines TRBV5-1 with TRBJ2-1; D is perhaps TRBD2 (6 bases). Germline assignment: CDR1 SGHRS and CDR2 YFSETQ. The CDR3 is 16 residues long. Deletions cut 4 bases from V and 4 bases from J, with 18 bases between. In nucleotides, the CDR3 is TGCGCCAGCAGCCCCGGGACTCGCCCTCAATACAATGAGCAGTTCTTC. This gives the protein CASSPGTRPQYNEQFF.

The chain has TRBV27 and TRBJ2-6, with 7 bases matching TRBD1. Germline V gene lookup returns CDR1 MNHEY and CDR2 SMNVEV (reference sequence). The CDR3 loop spans 15 amino acids. V was clipped by 5 bases and J by 4 bases; unmatched bases: 5. This CDR3 is CASSHGTAGANVLTF. CDR3 DNA sequence: TGTGCCAGCAGTCACGGGACAGCCGGGGCCAACGTCCTGACTTTC.

The DNA of the CDR3 is TGTGCCAGCAGCGCAGGACAGACGGCGGGAGAGACCCAGTACTTC. It translates to CASSAGQTAGETQYF. The J gene is TRBJ2-5, the V gene TRBV9, with D possibly matching TRBD1 (6 bases). There are 15 residues in the CDR3. V was pared by 3 bases and J by 4 bases, with 16 bases between. Per the germline V gene, CDR1 is SGDLS and CDR2 is YYNGEE. Full variable domain (missing parts from reference TRBV9 and TRBJ2-5): DSGVTQTPKHLITATGQRVTLRCSPRSGDLSVYWYQQSLDQGLQFLIQYYNGEERAKGNILERFSAQQFPDLHSELNLSSLELGDSALYFCASSAGQTAGETQYFGPGTRLLVL.

The chain uses TRBV9 and TRBJ2-2, with 7 positions matching TRBD1. From germline, CDR1 is SGDLS and CDR2 YYNGEE. The CDR3 spans 15 residues. Trimming removed 6 bases from V and 5 bases from J; junction bases left unmatched: 10. CDR3 loop: CASTPEDRLTGELFF. For the CDR3, the DNA is TGTGCCAGCACCCCAGAGGACAGGTTGACCGGGGAGCTGTTTTTT. Variable domain in full (rest from reference TRBV9 and TRBJ2-2): DSGVTQTPKHLITATGQRVTLRCSPRSGDLSVYWYQQSLDQGLQFLIQYYNGEERAKGNILERFSAQQFPDLHSELNLSSLELGDSALYFCASTPEDRLTGELFFGEGSRLTVL.

V gene TRBV30 combines with J gene TRBJ1-6; D is possibly TRBD1 (5 bases). This CDR3 has 14 amino acids. Germline CDR1 is GTSNPN and CDR2 is SVGIG (reference sequence). V was shortened by 0 bases and J by 7 bases, with 10 bases between the two germline ends. CDR3: CAWSVGGVNSPLHF. CDR3 in DNA: TGTGCCTGGAGTGTGGGGGGGGTAAATTCACCCCTCCACTTT.

The table lists this clone with a count of one. This chain connects TRBV4-3 to TRBJ1-4, with D perhaps TRBD1 (6 bases). V lost 0 bases, J lost 8 bases, and 13 bases lay in between. Germline-derived CDR1 and CDR2 are LGHNA and YSLEER. The CDR3 runs to 15 residues. The CDR3 region is CASSQDLGALEKLFF. CDR3 in DNA: TGCGCCAGCAGCCAAGATTTGGGGGCCCTGGAAAAACTGTTTTTT.

Concerning this clone itself: Other DNA sequences in this specimen translate into the identical CDR3. This chain joins TRBV6-1 and TRBJ1-2; D call uncertain. This CDR3 comprises 14 residues. Germline-derived CDR1 and CDR2 are MNHNS and SASEGT. Trimming removed 1 base from V and 6 bases from J, with 12 bases in between. This CDR3 is CASSEGAGWDGYTF. The CDR3, as DNA: TGTGCCAGCAGTGAAGGAGCGGGGTGGGATGGCTACACCTTC.

The CDR3 loop reads CASVPEWSGKSYEQYF. Written as DNA, the CDR3 is TGTGCCAGCGTCCCCGAGTGGAGCGGGAAGTCCTACGAGCAGTACTTC. The V call is TRBV6-9, the J call TRBJ2-7; 7 positions agree with TRBD2. V gave up 8 bases and J gave up 1 base; unmatched junction bases: 14. This CDR3 is 16 amino acids long. Germline CDR1 MNHGY, CDR2 SVAAGI.

The table lists this clone with a count of one. CDR3 sequence reads: CASSTFRDATGDKQYF. The CDR3 DNA sequence: TGTGCCAGCAGTACTTTCCGGGACGCAACAGGGGATAAGCAGTACTTC. The rearrangement uses TRBV28 and TRBJ2-7; 7 bases match TRBD1. Germline V CDR1 and CDR2: MDHEN, SYDVKM. CDR3 length: 16 amino acids. Losses at the gene ends were 5 bases for V and 8 bases for J; bases not matched to a gene: 18.

The V and J genes are TRBV5-1 and TRBJ1-6, with 10 bases matching TRBD1. Trimming cost V 4 bases and J 10 bases; bases outside gene matches: 8. In germline, CDR1 is SGHRS, CDR2 YFSETQ. This CDR3 spans 15 amino acids. CDR3 sequence: CASSPSGTGASPLHF. In DNA, the CDR3 is TGCGCCAGCAGCCCTTCCGGGACAGGGGCCTCACCCCTCCACTTT.

The CDR3 DNA follows: TGTGCCAGCAGCTTCACGAACAGGGGCGGCTATGGCTACACCTTC. It is translated as CASSFTNRGGYGYTF. The chain has TRBV5-4 and TRBJ1-2; TRBD1 matches 7 bases. Unmatched junction bases numbered 8, after V lost 2 bases and J lost 4 bases. CDR1 and CDR2 from the germline V gene are SGHNT and YYREEE (reference sequence). CDR3 size: 15 residues.

V and J are TRBV11-1 and TRBJ2-3, with D tentatively TRBD2 (6 bases). The CDR3 loop spans 16 amino acids. CDR1 SGHAT and CDR2 FQDESV come from the germline V gene (reference sequence). Trimming took off 3 bases at V and 0 bases at J, with 13 bases between the two ends. The CDR3 sequence: CASSLRGGASTDTQYF. CDR3 bases: TGTGCCAGCAGCTTGCGGGGTGGGGCTAGCACAGATACGCAGTATTTT.

The V gene is TRBV4-3, the J gene TRBJ1-2; no clear D. The CDR3 has 15 amino acids. Germline CDR1 reads LGHNA; CDR2 reads YSLEER. V gave up 1 base and J gave up 0 bases, with 9 bases separating them. The CDR3, as DNA: TGCGCCAGCAGCCAAGGGAGTATTTCTAACTATGGCTACACCTTC. Its protein is CASSQGSISNYGYTF.

CDR3 in DNA: TGTGCCAGTAGTAGCCGGGACATTCTCAATGAGCAGTTCTTC. Translating it yields CASSSRDILNEQFF. V gene TRBV19 combines with J gene TRBJ2-1, with D possibly matching TRBD1 (6 bases). V lost 4 bases and J lost 6, with 13 bases in between. This CDR3 comprises 14 residues. Per germline, CDR1 LNHDA and CDR2 SQIVND (reference sequence).

The gene calls are TRBV27 and TRBJ2-3; D possibly corresponds to TRBD1 (7 bases). V dropped 7 bases and J dropped 0 bases, with 14 bases sitting between them. The CDR3 runs 15 residues. The germline V gene encodes CDR1 MNHEY and CDR2 SMNVEV (reference sequence). CDR3 in DNA: TGTGCCAGCAACAGGGGTGGGGGGAGCACAGATACGCAGTATTTT. Translated: CASNRGGGSTDTQYF.

This chain uses TRBV6-5 with TRBJ2-7; D is perhaps TRBD2 (6 bases). Per the germline V gene, CDR1 is MNHEY and CDR2 is SVGAGI. The germline V and J ends were trimmed by 0 bases and 2 bases, with 11 bases remaining between them. This CDR3 has 15 amino acids. Here the CDR3 DNA reads TGTGCCAGCAGTTACTCACGGAGGGCAGCCTACGAGCAGTACTTC. Translation gives CASSYSRRAAYEQYF.

The rearrangement uses TRBV6-4 and TRBJ1-6; D gene ambiguous. Trimming removed 2 bases at V and 7 bases at J, with 12 bases between. Per the germline V gene, CDR1 is MRHNA and CDR2 is SNTAGT. CDR3 length: 15 residues. The CDR3 nucleotides are TGTGCCAGCAGTGACACGGCAGGAGGAAATTCACCCCTCCACTTT. Translated: CASSDTAGGNSPLHF.